This is a list of T cell receptor beta chains from one sample in a study of response to subunit inactivated influenza vaccine. TCRdb fed the RT-PCR reads into MiXCR, producing one record per CDR3 protein. The sample holds about 700,000 distinct CDR3 sequences; about 14% are singletons and the top ten take 6.5% to 8.5%. The specimen was PBMCs from blood, collected 14 to 15 days before vaccination. Source of these receptors: a man aged 45-65 years who received an inactivated influenza vaccine. Both conserved end residues are part of each CDR3. D genes are given only for firm matches. Some rows have no size entry. The others give once, few or many, or a class for an expanded clone.

TRBJ1-2,.,many,TRBV27,TGTGCCAGCAGTTTATCCTCTAGAATAGGTGGCTACACCTTC,CASSLSSRIGGYTF
TRBJ1-1,.,few,TRBV7-2,TGTGCCAGCAGCTTAGGGATCAGGGCGAACACTGAAGCTTTCTTT,CASSLGIRANTEAFF
TRBJ2-1,TRBD2,few,TRBV20-1,TGCAGTGCTTGGACTAGCGGACACAATGAGCAGTTCTTC,CSAWTSGHNEQFF
TRBJ2-5,.,many,TRBV4-2,TGTGCCAGCAGCCAAGATCGGGCAGTCCAAGAGACCCAGTACTTC,CASSQDRAVQETQYF
TRBJ2-2,.,few,TRBV9,TGTGCCAGCAGGAGGGGGTACACCGGGGAGCTGTTTTTT,CASRRGYTGELFF
TRBJ2-3,TRBD1,.,TRBV28,TGTGCCAGCAGTTTAGCTCTTGTCCTGGGACAGAGCACAGATACGCAGTATTTT,CASSLALVLGQSTDTQYF
TRBJ2-2,.,few,TRBV4-3,TGCGCCAGCAGCCAAGAGGAAGCCGGGGAGCTGTTTTTT,CASSQEEAGELFF
TRBJ2-7,.,.,TRBV28,TGTGCCAGCAGTCCCCTCAAGTGGGGGCGCGGTTTCGAGCAGTACTTC,CASSPLKWGRGFEQYF
TRBJ2-7,.,few,TRBV5-1,TGCGCCAGCAGCGTACTGGACAGCTCCTACGAGCAGTACTTC,CASSVLDSSYEQYF
TRBJ2-7,.,few,TRBV18,TGTGCCAGCTCACCACCCGGGCTAGGCGAGTCCTACGAGCAGTACTTC,CASSPPGLGESYEQYF
TRBJ2-3,TRBD2,many,TRBV28,TGTGCCAGCAGACAGCGGGGGGGTTCAGATACGCAGTATTTT,CASRQRGGSDTQYF
TRBJ2-7,TRBD2,.,TRBV7-2,TGTGCCAGCAGCTTCTTCAGCGGGAGGCGATCCTACGAGCAGTACTTC,CASSFFSGRRSYEQYF
TRBJ2-5,.,few,TRBV19,TGTGCCAGTAGCCTCCGGGACGGGGAATGGTACTTC,CASSLRDGEWYF
TRBJ1-5,TRBD1,few,TRBV4-1,TGCGCCAGCAGCCAATTTGCGGGACAGGGGACTTATCAGCCCCAGCATTTT,CASSQFAGQGTYQPQHF
TRBJ2-2,.,few,TRBV9,TGTGCCAGCAGCGCCAGCGGGGAGCTGTTTTTT,CASSASGELFF
TRBJ2-7,.,many,TRBV20-1,TGCAGTGCTAGAACCGAGCAATGGGGGAATATACCCTACGAGCAGTACTTC,CSARTEQWGNIPYEQYF
TRBJ1-2,.,few,TRBV2,TGTGCCAGCAGTGAAATGGGCAGGGACGGCTACACCTTC,CASSEMGRDGYTF
TRBJ2-1,TRBD2,once,TRBV5-6,TGTGCCAGCAGCGCGTCACGACTAGCGGGGAATGAGCAGTTCTTC,CASSASRLAGNEQFF
TRBJ1-5,.,.,TRBV12-3/TRBV12-4,TGTGCCAGCAGTTTTCCGGGGGCCCAGCCCCAGCATTTT,CASSFPGAQPQHF
TRBJ2-3,TRBD2,few,TRBV20-1,TGCAGTGCTAGTTTTAATCCGGGACTAGCGGGGGGGCTGGCAGATACGCAGTATTTT,CSASFNPGLAGGLADTQYF
TRBJ1-5,TRBD1,few,TRBV6-2/TRBV6-3,TGTGCCAGCAGTTATGGCTGGACAGGTGGTCAGCCCCAGCATTTT,CASSYGWTGGQPQHF
TRBJ2-2,.,.,TRBV20-1,TGCAGTGCTAGAGATCGCAGGACTACTAACACCGGGGAGCTGTTTTTT,CSARDRRTTNTGELFF